Below, 7 T cell receptor beta chains from the same sample are listed, as sequenced in a study of CD8+CD57+ T cells in acquired aplastic anemia. Patients sequenced had flow cytometry evidence of CD8+CD57+ cell expansion. Genomic DNA was employed as the template in profiling TCR beta VDJ and CDR3. Each CDR3 protein is one row after TCRdb ran MiXCR on the reads. The data hold 75,000 to 80,000 distinct CDR3 sequences, with roughly 72% observed a single time. Specimen: sorted CD4+, CD8+, or CD8+CD57+ T cells (not recorded which) from PBMCs. These receptor sequences come from a human donor with aplastic anemia.

This clonotype was recorded at least ten times. This chain joins TRBV28 and TRBJ2-7; possibly TRBD2 for D (6 bases). The CDR3 is made up of 13 amino acids. V dropped 5 bases and J dropped 2 bases, with 10 bases sitting between them. Germline values: CDR1 MDHEN, CDR2 SYDVKM. The chain's CDR3 is CASSRGTPYEQYF. DNA of the CDR3: TGTGCCAGCAGTCGGGGGACCCCCTACGAGCAGTACTTC. Filled out from reference TRBV28 and TRBJ2-7, the complete variable domain reads DVKVTQSSRYLVKRTGEKVFLECVQDMDHENMFWYRQDPGLGLRLIYFSYDVKMKEKGDIPEGYSVSREKKERFSLILESASTNQTSMYLCASSRGTPYEQYFGPGTRLTVT.

The sample holds a few counts of this clonotype. The chain uses TRBV24-1 and TRBJ2-5; no firm D call. Germline CDR1 reads KGHDR; CDR2 reads SFDVKD. The length of the CDR3 is 10 residues. Trimming pared 9 bases from V and 1 base from J, leaving 2 bases between. CDR3 in amino acids: CATRQETQYF. Written as DNA, the CDR3 is TGTGCCACCCGCCAAGAGACCCAGTACTTC.

This rearrangement joins TRBV10-1 to TRBJ2-2, with D uncertain. Looked up from germline, CDR1 is WNHNN and CDR2 is SYGVQD (reference sequence). Trimming took off 3 bases at V and 6 bases at J, with 8 bases between the two ends. The CDR3 covers 13 residues. DNA for the CDR3: TGCGCCAGCAGTGATCTTCCTCCCGGGGAGCTGTTTTTT. This gives the protein CASSDLPPGELFF.

This chain uses TRBV10-3 with TRBJ1-1, with D unclear. V was trimmed by 9 bases and J by 10 bases, leaving 21 bases between them. The CDR3 runs to 13 residues. The germline V gene has CDR1 ENHRY and CDR2 SYGVKD. CDR3 sequence reads: CAIKGHGPSGAFF. The CDR3 DNA reads TGTGCCATTAAAGGTCATGGACCGTCCGGAGCTTTCTTT.

This rearrangement joins TRBV20-1 to TRBJ2-3; a weak D match, TRBD2 (5 bases). Deletions cut 3 bases from V and 6 bases from J, with 13 bases between. The CDR3 has 13 residues. Germline-derived CDR1 and CDR2 are DFQATT and SNEGSKA (reference sequence). CDR3 loop: CSASASSGDTQYF. The CDR3 coding sequence is TGCAGTGCTAGTGCCAGTTCGGGGGATACGCAGTATTTT.

V gene TRBV19 combines with J gene TRBJ2-6; the D call may be TRBD1 or TRBD2 (6 bases each). The V end was cut by 4 bases, the J end by 4 bases, with 8 bases between. Germline-derived CDR1 and CDR2 are LNHDA and SQIVND (reference sequence). This CDR3 is 14 amino acids long. The CDR3 DNA reads TGTGCCAGTAGTAGGGGGGCCGGGGCCAACGTCCTGACTTTC. Translating gives CASSRGAGANVLTF.

This rearrangement joins TRBV20-1 to TRBJ1-6; unclear D gene. This CDR3 contains 13 residues. Germline CDR1 DFQATT, CDR2 SNEGSKA (reference sequence). Trimming stripped 5 bases from V and 5 bases from J, with 10 bases between. The CDR3 spells CSAYMDHNSPLHF. CDR3 nucleotide sequence: TGCAGTGCTTATATGGACCATAATTCACCCCTCCACTTT.